This TCR beta chain was obtained from a study of blood T cell repertoires in COVID-19 (TCRdb year 2020). For context, the study as a whole: The collaborator samples originated in the United States, Italy and Spain and spanned the acute and convalescent phases of COVID-19. The prospective study material was composed of cDNA or gDNA derived from T cells, B-cell-depleted T cells, or PBMCs. The dataset comprised deeply sampled blood TCRbeta repertoires from subjects exposed to, actively infected with, or recovered from COVID-19. The repertoires were released in a freely available public database intended as a resource for research on the immune response to SARS-CoV-2. The samples were drawn from the first 160 participants of the ongoing ImmuneRACE study and from 1,254 subjects provided by 6 global collaborators. The sample metadata nearly always contained a de-identified subject ID, COVID-19 status, age in years and sex. Where available, HLA class I and class II types were obtained from metadata supplied by the sample provider rather than from assay-based typing.

TCRbeta CDR3 regions were amplified from genomic DNA by means of the immunoSEQ Assay, a bias-controlled multiplex PCR. The authors' analysis ran thus. Nucleated cell counts per sample were estimated from amplification of reference gene primers within the assay. To quantify the absolute abundance of each unique TCRbeta CDR3 rearrangement, sequence reads were collapsed and filtered. For each sample, productive Simpson clonality was calculated as the square root of Simpson's diversity index across productive rearrangements. TCRdb re-hosts the immuneACCESS table, in-frame sequences only. Its copies lack some clones; in the studies checked, an unresolved V gene accounts for under half of them, and the cause for the rest is not known. V and J calls and clone size are copied from that table; D and trimming were computed from the DNA. This sample lists around 80,000 clones; approximately 80% were detected once. The ten largest clones capture about 12% of the sample.

The CDR3 contains 13 residues, cysteine and phenylalanine counted. Only the CDR3 region is kept as DNA, spanning 39 bases read in frame from base 1. The CDR1 and CDR2 encoded by the germline V gene are SGHDT and YYEEEE. V sheds 4 bases and J sheds 7 bases, leaving 14 bases between their ends. Collaborating institutions collected whole blood in K2EDTA tubes following their own protocols. For TCRbeta analysis, collaborators shipped samples as frozen whole blood, isolated PBMCs, or DNA extracted from either of those sample types. Study-wide conclusions, independent of this receptor: The amount of clinical and demographic metadata varied by source and participant and was provided uncurated.

With respect to this clone: Its cognate antigen has yet to be identified. No much larger clonotype is one base removed from it; base qualities were not supplied.

Recombination joined TRBV5-6 with TRBJ1-1, with the D segment identity uncertain. The source of this sequence is a human donor in a cohort sampled during active COVID-19. Sequencing used peripheral blood. This receptor carries the CDR3 CASSPGGGVEAFF. The sequence in DNA is TGTGCCAGCAGCCCCGGCGGAGGAGTTGAAGCTTTCTTT. Here the CDR3 is joined to the reference TRBV5-6 and TRBJ1-1 genes, and the full variable domain is: DAGVTQSPTHLIKTRGQQVTLRCSPKSGHDTVSWYQQALGQGPQFIFQYYEEEERQRGNFPDRFSGHQFPNYSSELNVNALLLGDSALYLCASSPGGGVEAFFGQGTRLTVV.